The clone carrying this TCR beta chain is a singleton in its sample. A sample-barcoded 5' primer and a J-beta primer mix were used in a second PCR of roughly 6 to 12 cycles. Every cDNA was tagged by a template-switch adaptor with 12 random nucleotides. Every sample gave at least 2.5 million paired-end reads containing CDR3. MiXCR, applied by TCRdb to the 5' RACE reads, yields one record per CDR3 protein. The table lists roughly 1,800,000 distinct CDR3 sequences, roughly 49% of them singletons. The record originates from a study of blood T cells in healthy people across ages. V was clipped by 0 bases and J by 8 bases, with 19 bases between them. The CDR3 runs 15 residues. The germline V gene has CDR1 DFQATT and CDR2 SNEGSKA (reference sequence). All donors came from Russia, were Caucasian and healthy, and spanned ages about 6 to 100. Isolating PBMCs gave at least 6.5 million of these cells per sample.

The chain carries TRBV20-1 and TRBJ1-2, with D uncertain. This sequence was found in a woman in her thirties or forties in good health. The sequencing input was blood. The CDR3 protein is CSARDPIELPWGYTF. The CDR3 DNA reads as TGCAGTGCTAGAGATCCAATCGAGTTACCCTGGGGCTACACCTTC.